This T cell receptor beta chain emerged from a study of beta chain features in type 1 diabetes. Study-wide findings and caveats: In every one of the four CD4+ subsets, TCRB CDR3s were moderately but significantly shorter in Type 1 diabetes patients. It was possible that PCR favored shorter templates, equally so in patients and controls. Across patients, naive, central memory and Treg TCRB repertoires exhibited apparently greater similarity than was observed across healthy donors.

This clone turned up a few times. Its target is unknown. Expressed TCRB transcripts got sequenced, as all isolated RNA was reverse transcribed. This table comes from immunoSEQ multiplex PCR, and its TCRdb copy is limited to in-frame clones, with some not included. The table includes fewer than 25,000 clones, roughly three quarters detected once. The germline gives CDR1 MRHNA, CDR2 SNTAGT. The V and J ends lost 6 bases and 3 bases, in that order; junction bases with no gene match: 8. The CDR3 is 15 residues long. The chain carries TRBV6-4 and TRBJ1-1, with 9 bases matching TRBD1. The TCR sequence derives from a woman aged 40 to 55 in good health. The sequenced sample consisted of Tregs from blood. In nucleotides, the CDR3 is TGTGCCAGCAGCCCCAGGACAGGGGTTTACACTGAAGCTTTCTTT. Translation: CASSPRTGVYTEAFF.